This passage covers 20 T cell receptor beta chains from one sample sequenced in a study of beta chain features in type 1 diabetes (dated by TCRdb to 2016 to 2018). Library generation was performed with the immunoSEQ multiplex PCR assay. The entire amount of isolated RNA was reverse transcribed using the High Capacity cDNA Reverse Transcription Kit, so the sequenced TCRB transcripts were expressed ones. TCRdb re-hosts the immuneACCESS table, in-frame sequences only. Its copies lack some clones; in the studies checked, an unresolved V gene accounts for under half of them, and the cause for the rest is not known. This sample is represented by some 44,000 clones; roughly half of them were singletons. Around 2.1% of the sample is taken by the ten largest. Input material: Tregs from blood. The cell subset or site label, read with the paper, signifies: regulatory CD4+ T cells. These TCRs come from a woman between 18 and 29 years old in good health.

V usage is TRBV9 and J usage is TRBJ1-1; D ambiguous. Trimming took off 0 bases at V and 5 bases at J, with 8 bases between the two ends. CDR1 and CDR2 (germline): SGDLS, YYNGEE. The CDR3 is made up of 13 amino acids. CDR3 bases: TGTGCCAGCAGCGTAGTGGAGACTACTGAAGCTTTCTTT. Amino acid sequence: CASSVVETTEAFF.

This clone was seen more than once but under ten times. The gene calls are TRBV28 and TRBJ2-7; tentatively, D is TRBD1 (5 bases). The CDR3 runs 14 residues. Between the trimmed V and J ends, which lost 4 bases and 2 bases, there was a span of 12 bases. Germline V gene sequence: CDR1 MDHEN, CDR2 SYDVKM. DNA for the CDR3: TGTGCCAGCAGTTACAGTCAGGGCACCTACGAGCAGTACTTC. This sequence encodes CASSYSQGTYEQYF.

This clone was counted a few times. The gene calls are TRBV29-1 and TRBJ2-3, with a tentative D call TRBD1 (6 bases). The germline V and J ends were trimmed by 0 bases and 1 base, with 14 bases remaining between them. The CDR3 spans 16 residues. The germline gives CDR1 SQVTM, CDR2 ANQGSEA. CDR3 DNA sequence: TGCAGCGTTGAAGATGCGGCAGGGGCCCGCACAGATACGCAGTATTTT. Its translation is CSVEDAAGARTDTQYF.

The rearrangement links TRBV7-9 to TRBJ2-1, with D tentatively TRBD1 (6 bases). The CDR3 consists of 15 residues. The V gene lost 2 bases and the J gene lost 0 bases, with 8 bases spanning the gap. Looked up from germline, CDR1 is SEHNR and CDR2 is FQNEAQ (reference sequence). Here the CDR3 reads CASSLTGRSYNEQFF. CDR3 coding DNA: TGTGCCAGCAGCTTAACAGGGCGCTCCTACAATGAGCAGTTCTTC.

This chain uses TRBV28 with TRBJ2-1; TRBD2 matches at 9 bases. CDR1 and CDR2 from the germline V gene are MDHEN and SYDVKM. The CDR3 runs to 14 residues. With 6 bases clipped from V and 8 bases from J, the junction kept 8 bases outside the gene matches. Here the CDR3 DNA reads TGTGCCAGCAGATGGCTAGCGGGAAGCGATGAGCAGTTCTTC. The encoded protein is CASRWLAGSDEQFF.

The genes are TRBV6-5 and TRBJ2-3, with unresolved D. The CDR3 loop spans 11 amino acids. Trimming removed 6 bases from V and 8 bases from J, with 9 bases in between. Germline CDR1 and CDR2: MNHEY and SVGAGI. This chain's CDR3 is CASSSLGTQYF. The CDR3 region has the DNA TGTGCCAGCAGCTCCCTAGGTACGCAGTATTTT.

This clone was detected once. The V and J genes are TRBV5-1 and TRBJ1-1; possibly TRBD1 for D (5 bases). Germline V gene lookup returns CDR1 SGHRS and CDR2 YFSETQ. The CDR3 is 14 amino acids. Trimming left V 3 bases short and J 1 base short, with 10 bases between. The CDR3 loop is CASSWKGQNTEAFF. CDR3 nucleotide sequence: TGCGCCAGCAGCTGGAAAGGACAGAACACTGAAGCTTTCTTT. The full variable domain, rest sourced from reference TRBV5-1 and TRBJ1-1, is KAGVTQTPRYLIKTRGQQVTLSCSPISGHRSVSWYQQTPGQGLQFLFEYFSETQRNKGNFPGRFSGRQFSNSRSEMNVSTLELGDSALYLCASSWKGQNTEAFFGQGTRLTVV.

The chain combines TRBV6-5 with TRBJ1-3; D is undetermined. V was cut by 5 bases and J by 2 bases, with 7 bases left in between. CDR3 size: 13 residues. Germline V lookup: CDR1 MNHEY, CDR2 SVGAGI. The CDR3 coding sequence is TGTGCCAGCAGTCGACTAACTGGAAACACCATATATTTT. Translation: CASSRLTGNTIYF.

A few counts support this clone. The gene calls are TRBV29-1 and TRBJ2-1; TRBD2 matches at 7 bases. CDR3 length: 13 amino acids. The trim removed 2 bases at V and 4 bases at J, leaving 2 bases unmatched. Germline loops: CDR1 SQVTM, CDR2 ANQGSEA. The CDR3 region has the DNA TGCAGCGTTGAACTAGCGGCTTACAATGAGCAGTTCTTC. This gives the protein CSVELAAYNEQFF.

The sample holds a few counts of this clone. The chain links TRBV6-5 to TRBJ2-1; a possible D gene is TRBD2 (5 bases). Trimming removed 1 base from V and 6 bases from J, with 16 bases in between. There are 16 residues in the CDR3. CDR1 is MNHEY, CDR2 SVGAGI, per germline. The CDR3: CASSYWSGSSSNEQFF. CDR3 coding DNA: TGTGCCAGCAGTTACTGGTCGGGGAGTAGTTCCAATGAGCAGTTCTTC.

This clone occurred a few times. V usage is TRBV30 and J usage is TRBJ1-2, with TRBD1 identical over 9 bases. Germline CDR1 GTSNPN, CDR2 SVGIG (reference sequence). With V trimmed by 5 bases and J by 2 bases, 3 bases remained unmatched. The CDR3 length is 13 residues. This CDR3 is CAWETGGNYGYTF. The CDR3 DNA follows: TGTGCCTGGGAGACAGGGGGAAACTATGGCTACACCTTC.

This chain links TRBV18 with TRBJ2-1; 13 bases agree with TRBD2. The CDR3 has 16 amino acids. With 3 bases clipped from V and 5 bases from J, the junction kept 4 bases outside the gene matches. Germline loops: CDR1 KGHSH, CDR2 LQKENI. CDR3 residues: CASSPPGLAGNNEQFF. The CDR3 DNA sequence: TGTGCCAGCTCACCCCCGGGACTAGCGGGGAACAATGAGCAGTTCTTC.

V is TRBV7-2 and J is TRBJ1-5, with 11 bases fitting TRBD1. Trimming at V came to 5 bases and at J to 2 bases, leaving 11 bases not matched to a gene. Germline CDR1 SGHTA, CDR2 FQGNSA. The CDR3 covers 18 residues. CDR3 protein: CASSQRTGGALGNQPQHF. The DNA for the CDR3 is TGTGCCAGCAGCCAGAGGACAGGGGGCGCGTTGGGCAATCAGCCCCAGCATTTT. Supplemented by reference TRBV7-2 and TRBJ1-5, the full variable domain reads GAGVSQSPSNKVTEKGKDVELRCDPISGHTALYWYRQSLGQGLEFLIYFQGNSAPDKSGLPSDRFSAERTGGSVSTLTIQRTQQEDSAVYLCASSQRTGGALGNQPQHFGDGTRLSIL.

CDR3 coding DNA: TGTGCCAGCAGTCACGGTGGAAACACCATATATTTT. Amino acid sequence: CASSHGGNTIYF. The chain combines TRBV7-2 with TRBJ1-3; no definite D call. CDR3 size: 12 residues. Trimming stripped 6 bases from V and 3 bases from J, with 6 bases between. The germline gives CDR1 SGHTA, CDR2 FQGNSA.

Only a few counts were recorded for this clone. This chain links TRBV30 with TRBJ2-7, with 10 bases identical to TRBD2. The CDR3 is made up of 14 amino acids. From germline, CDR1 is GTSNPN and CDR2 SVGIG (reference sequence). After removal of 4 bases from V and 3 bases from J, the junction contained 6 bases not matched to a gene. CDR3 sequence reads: CAWTRAGGFYEQYF. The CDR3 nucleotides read TGTGCCTGGACAAGAGCGGGAGGGTTCTACGAGCAGTACTTC.

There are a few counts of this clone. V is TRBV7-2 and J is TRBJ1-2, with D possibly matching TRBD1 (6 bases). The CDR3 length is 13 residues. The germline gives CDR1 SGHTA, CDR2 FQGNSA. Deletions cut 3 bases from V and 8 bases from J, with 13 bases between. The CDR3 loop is CASSFRQVDGYTF. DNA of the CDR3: TGTGCCAGCAGCTTCCGACAGGTCGACGGCTACACCTTC.

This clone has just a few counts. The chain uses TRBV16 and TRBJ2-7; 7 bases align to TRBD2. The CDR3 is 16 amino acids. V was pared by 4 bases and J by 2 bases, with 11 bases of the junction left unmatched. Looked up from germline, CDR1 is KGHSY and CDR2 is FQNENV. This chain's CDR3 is CASSPPRREFPYEQYF. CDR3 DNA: TGTGCCAGCAGCCCTCCGCGGCGGGAGTTCCCCTACGAGCAGTACTTC.

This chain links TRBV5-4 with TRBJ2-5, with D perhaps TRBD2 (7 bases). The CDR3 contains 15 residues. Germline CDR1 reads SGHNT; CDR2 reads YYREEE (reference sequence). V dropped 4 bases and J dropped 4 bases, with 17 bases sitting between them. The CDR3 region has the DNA TGTGCCAGCAGCCTAGGGGGGGACGGACTAGAGACCCAGTACTTC. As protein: CASSLGGDGLETQYF.

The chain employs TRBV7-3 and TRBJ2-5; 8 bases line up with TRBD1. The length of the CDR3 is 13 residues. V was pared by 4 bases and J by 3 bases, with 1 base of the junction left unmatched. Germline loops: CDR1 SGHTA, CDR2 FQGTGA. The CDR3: CASSWDRKETQYF. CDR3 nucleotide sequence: TGTGCCAGCAGCTGGGACAGGAAAGAGACCCAGTACTTC.

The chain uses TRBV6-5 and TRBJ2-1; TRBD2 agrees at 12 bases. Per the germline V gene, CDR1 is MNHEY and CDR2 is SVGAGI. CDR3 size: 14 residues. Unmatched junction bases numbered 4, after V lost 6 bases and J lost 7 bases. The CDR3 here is CASSPGTSGNEQFF. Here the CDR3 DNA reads TGTGCCAGCAGCCCCGGGACTAGCGGGAATGAGCAGTTCTTC.